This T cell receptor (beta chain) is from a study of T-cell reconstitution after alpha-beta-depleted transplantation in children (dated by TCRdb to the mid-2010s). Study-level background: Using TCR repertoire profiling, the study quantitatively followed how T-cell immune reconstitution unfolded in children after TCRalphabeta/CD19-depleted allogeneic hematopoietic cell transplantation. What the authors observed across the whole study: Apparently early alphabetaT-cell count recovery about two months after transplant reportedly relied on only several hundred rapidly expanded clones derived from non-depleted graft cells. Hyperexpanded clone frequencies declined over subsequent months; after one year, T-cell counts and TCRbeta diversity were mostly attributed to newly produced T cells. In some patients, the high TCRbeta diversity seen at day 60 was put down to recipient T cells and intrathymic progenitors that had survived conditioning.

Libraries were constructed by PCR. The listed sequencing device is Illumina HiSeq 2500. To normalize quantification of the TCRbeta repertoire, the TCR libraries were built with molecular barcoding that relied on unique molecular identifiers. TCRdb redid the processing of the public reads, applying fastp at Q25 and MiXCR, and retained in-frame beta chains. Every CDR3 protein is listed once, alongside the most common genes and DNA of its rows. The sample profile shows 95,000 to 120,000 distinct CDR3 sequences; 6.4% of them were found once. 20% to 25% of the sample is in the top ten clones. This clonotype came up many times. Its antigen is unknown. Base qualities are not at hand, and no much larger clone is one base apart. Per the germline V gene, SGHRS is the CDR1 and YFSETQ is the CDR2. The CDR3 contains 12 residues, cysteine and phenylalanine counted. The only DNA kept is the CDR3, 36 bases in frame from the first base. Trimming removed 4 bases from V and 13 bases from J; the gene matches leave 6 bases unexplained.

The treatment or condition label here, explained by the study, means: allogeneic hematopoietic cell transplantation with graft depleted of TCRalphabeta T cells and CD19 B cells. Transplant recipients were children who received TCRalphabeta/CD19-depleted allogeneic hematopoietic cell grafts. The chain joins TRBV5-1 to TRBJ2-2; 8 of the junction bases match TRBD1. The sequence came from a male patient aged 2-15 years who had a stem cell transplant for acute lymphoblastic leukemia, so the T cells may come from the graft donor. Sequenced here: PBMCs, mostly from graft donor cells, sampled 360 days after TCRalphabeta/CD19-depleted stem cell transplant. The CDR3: CASSPRDRMLFF. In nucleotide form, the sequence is TGCGCCAGCAGCCCCCGGGACAGGATGCTGTTTTTT.